This TCR beta chain was obtained from a study of shared clonotypes between healthy human individuals. Sequencing used immunoSEQ multiplex PCR; TCRdb keeps in-frame clones, though not all of them. This sample has some 240,000 clones, with approximately 65% found just once. The J segment lost 2 bases and the V segment lost 4 bases, leaving 14 bases of the junction unmatched. The CDR3 spans 17 residues. The germline gives CDR1 MGHRA, CDR2 YSYEKL. The clonotype comes from a man younger than 45 in good health. Sequencing was done on a sample of memory CD4+ T cells sorted from blood. Subset specified: CD45RA-negative fraction. The chain is built from TRBV4-1 and TRBJ2-7; 7 nucleotides line up with TRBD1. The CDR3 DNA follows: TGCGCCAGCAGCCGAAAAATAGGGGGCCTCGAACCCTACGAGCAGTACTTC. As protein: CASSRKIGGLEPYEQYF.